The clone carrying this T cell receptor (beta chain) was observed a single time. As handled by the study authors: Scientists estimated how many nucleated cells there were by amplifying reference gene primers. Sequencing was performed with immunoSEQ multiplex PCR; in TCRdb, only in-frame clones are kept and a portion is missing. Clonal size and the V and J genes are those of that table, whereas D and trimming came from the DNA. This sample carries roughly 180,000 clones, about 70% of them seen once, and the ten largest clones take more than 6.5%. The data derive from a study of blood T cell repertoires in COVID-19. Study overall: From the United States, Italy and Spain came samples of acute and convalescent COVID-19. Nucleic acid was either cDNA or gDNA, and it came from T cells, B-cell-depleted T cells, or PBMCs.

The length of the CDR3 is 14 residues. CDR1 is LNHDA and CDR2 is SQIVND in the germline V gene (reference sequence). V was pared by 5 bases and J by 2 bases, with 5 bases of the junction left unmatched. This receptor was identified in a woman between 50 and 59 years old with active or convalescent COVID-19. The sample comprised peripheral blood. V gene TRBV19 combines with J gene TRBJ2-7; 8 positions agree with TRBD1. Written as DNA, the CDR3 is TGTGCCAGTAGTGTCGACAGGGGTCCCTACGAGCAGTACTTC. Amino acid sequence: CASSVDRGPYEQYF.